This T cell receptor (beta chain) came from a study of metastatic and nonmetastatic thyroid tumors. About the research overall: Repertoires were compared across blood and tumor or nodule tissue from malignant and benign thyroid patients.

Thyroid surgery had not been preceded by any treatment in any patient. TCRdb re-called clones via MiXCR from the PCR reads. Of about 39,000 clones detected, 15% to 20% appear once; the ten largest clones hold 18%. Germline-derived CDR1 and CDR2 are DFQATT and SNEGSKA (reference sequence). The germline V and J ends were trimmed by 0 bases and 4 bases, with 16 bases remaining between them. The CDR3 contains 16 residues. The sequencing input was blood. The rearrangement uses TRBV20-1 and TRBJ2-1; tentatively, D is TRBD2 (6 bases). The origin of this receptor is a female donor with papillary thyroid cancer or a benign thyroid nodule (not recorded which). Some clones in this sample may be carry-over from other donors' samples. The CDR3: CSARDVRLASYNEQFF. CDR3 bases: TGCAGTGCTAGAGATGTCCGCCTAGCGAGTTACAATGAGCAGTTCTTC.